The rows below give T cell receptor beta chains drawn from one sample of a study of T cell responses to AZD1222 COVID-19 vaccine. The repertoire was sequenced with immunoSEQ multiplex PCR; TCRdb's copy has only in-frame clones and lacks some. The profile shows about 140,000 clones, roughly nine tenths of them singletons. This sample comprised peripheral blood, obtained 28 days after the second dose of the MenACWY control vaccine. The receptors originated from an adult who received the MenACWY meningococcal vaccine as a control. CDR3s include the opening cysteine and the closing phenylalanine or tryptophan. Each record gives: D gene, J gene, clone size, V gene, CDR3 DNA, CDR3 protein. The D gene is left open where the match is weak. Clone size appears in some rows only: once, few, many, or a class for an expanded clone.

d_gene: TRBD1; j_gene: TRBJ1-2; abundance: .; v_gene: TRBV6-4; CDR3nt: TGTGCCAGCGAAGTTACGGGACAGTTCGACTATGGCTACACCTTC; CDR3aa: CASEVTGQFDYGYTF
d_gene: .; j_gene: TRBJ1-5; abundance: .; v_gene: TRBV6-4; CDR3nt: TGTGCCAGCAGCCCGGAACTAAATCAGCCCCAGCATTTT; CDR3aa: CASSPELNQPQHF
d_gene: .; j_gene: TRBJ2-3; abundance: .; v_gene: TRBV6-5; CDR3nt: TGTGCCAGCAGTTACATCCCCTTGGGTACGCAGTATTTT; CDR3aa: CASSYIPLGTQYF
d_gene: .; j_gene: TRBJ2-5; abundance: .; v_gene: TRBV28; CDR3nt: TGTGCCAGCACTCTCTCGGGCGGGACTGAAGAGACCCAGTACTTC; CDR3aa: CASTLSGGTEETQYF
d_gene: .; j_gene: TRBJ2-6; abundance: .; v_gene: TRBV28; CDR3nt: TGTGCCAGCAGTCCCTACATCAGCAGGGGTGCTGGGGCCAACGTCCTGACTTTC; CDR3aa: CASSPYISRGAGANVLTF
d_gene: .; j_gene: TRBJ1-4; abundance: .; v_gene: TRBV5-1; CDR3nt: TGCGCCAGCAGCTTGGGGCTACGGCGGGAAGCTAATGAAAAACTGTTTTTT; CDR3aa: CASSLGLRREANEKLFF
d_gene: .; j_gene: TRBJ2-5; abundance: .; v_gene: TRBV5-1; CDR3nt: TGCGCCAGCAGCAGCCTGGGACTGGGCGTTGCTGAGACCCAGTACTTC; CDR3aa: CASSSLGLGVAETQYF
d_gene: .; j_gene: TRBJ1-2; abundance: .; v_gene: TRBV19; CDR3nt: TGTGCCAGTATGGAAAGGGACGGCTACACCTTC; CDR3aa: CASMERDGYTF
d_gene: .; j_gene: TRBJ1-6; abundance: .; v_gene: TRBV2; CDR3nt: TGTGCCAGCAGAATCCGCCGGGACCCCGTACACTTT; CDR3aa: CASRIRRDPVHF
d_gene: TRBD1; j_gene: TRBJ2-7; abundance: .; v_gene: TRBV6-1; CDR3nt: TGTGCCAGCAGTGATTGGGACAGGACCTACGAGCAGTACTTC; CDR3aa: CASSDWDRTYEQYF
d_gene: .; j_gene: TRBJ1-1; abundance: .; v_gene: TRBV15; CDR3nt: TGTGCCACCAGCAGGAGTAGAGGTGGCACTGAAGCTTTCTTT; CDR3aa: CATSRSRGGTEAFF
d_gene: TRBD1; j_gene: TRBJ1-1; abundance: .; v_gene: TRBV28; CDR3nt: TGTGCCAGCAGGCTTACCGGGACAGGGAGCACTGAAGCTTTCTTT; CDR3aa: CASRLTGTGSTEAFF
d_gene: TRBD2; j_gene: TRBJ2-1; abundance: .; v_gene: TRBV10-3; CDR3nt: TGTGCCACTCACCCTAGCGGGACCTACAATGAGCAGTTCTTC; CDR3aa: CATHPSGTYNEQFF
d_gene: TRBD2; j_gene: TRBJ2-3; abundance: .; v_gene: TRBV2; CDR3nt: TGTGCCACTAGGACTAGCGGGGCAGATACGCAGTATTTT; CDR3aa: CATRTSGADTQYF
d_gene: .; j_gene: TRBJ1-5; abundance: .; v_gene: TRBV28; CDR3nt: TGTGCCAGCAGTTTGACGGGGATATCTCAGCCCCAGCATTTT; CDR3aa: CASSLTGISQPQHF
d_gene: .; j_gene: TRBJ1-6; abundance: few; v_gene: TRBV2; CDR3nt: TGTGCCAGCAGTAGCGGCGACACCTATAATTCACCCCTCCACTTT; CDR3aa: CASSSGDTYNSPLHF
d_gene: TRBD1; j_gene: TRBJ2-3; abundance: .; v_gene: TRBV7-8; CDR3nt: TGTGCCAGCAGCTTAACCACAGGGGTTACCAGCACAGATACGCAGTATTTT; CDR3aa: CASSLTTGVTSTDTQYF
d_gene: .; j_gene: TRBJ1-5; abundance: .; v_gene: TRBV18; CDR3nt: TGTGCCAGCTCACCCACAGGGTTTGGCAATCAGCCCCAGCATTTT; CDR3aa: CASSPTGFGNQPQHF
d_gene: .; j_gene: TRBJ2-2; abundance: .; v_gene: TRBV11-3; CDR3nt: TGTGCCAGCAGCTTAGATACTGGTTCCACCGGGGAGCTGTTTTTT; CDR3aa: CASSLDTGSTGELFF
d_gene: .; j_gene: TRBJ2-7; abundance: .; v_gene: TRBV6-1; CDR3nt: TGTGCCAGCAGTGAGCCAGCCGGCTTCTACGAGCAGTACTTC; CDR3aa: CASSEPAGFYEQYF
d_gene: TRBD2; j_gene: TRBJ2-1; abundance: .; v_gene: TRBV5-1; CDR3nt: TGCGCCAGCAGCTGGAGCTCGTTAGCGGGAGGACACTACAATGAGCAGTTCTTC; CDR3aa: CASSWSSLAGGHYNEQFF
d_gene: TRBD2; j_gene: TRBJ2-5; abundance: .; v_gene: TRBV3-1/TRBV3-2; CDR3nt: TGTGCCAGCAGCTCTAGCGGGGGGGCCGGAGAGACCCAGTACTTC; CDR3aa: CASSSSGGAGETQYF
d_gene: TRBD2; j_gene: TRBJ2-7; abundance: .; v_gene: TRBV19; CDR3nt: TGTGCCACCCGGCAGGTGGCGGGAGGCCCCTACGAGCAGTACTTC; CDR3aa: CATRQVAGGPYEQYF
d_gene: .; j_gene: TRBJ2-3; abundance: .; v_gene: TRBV12-3/TRBV12-4; CDR3nt: TGTGCCAGCACCTTTAGCGCAGATACGCAGTATTTT; CDR3aa: CASTFSADTQYF
d_gene: .; j_gene: TRBJ2-2; abundance: .; v_gene: TRBV7-2; CDR3nt: TGTGCCAGCAGCTTAAGTATAATCGGACAAACGAACACCGGGGAGCTGTTTTTT; CDR3aa: CASSLSIIGQTNTGELFF
d_gene: .; j_gene: TRBJ2-1; abundance: .; v_gene: TRBV9; CDR3nt: TGTGCCAGCAGCGCGGACAGCCTCTCCTACAATGAGCAGTTCTTC; CDR3aa: CASSADSLSYNEQFF
d_gene: .; j_gene: TRBJ2-2; abundance: .; v_gene: TRBV6-4; CDR3nt: TGTGCCAGCAGTGACGACGTGGCCGGGGAGCTGTTTTTT; CDR3aa: CASSDDVAGELFF
d_gene: TRBD2; j_gene: TRBJ2-4; abundance: .; v_gene: TRBV7-2; CDR3nt: TGTGCCAGCAGCGCCCTACCAGGACTAGCGGGAGAATCAAGCATTCAGTACTTC; CDR3aa: CASSALPGLAGESSIQYF
d_gene: .; j_gene: TRBJ2-1; abundance: .; v_gene: TRBV6-2/TRBV6-3; CDR3nt: TGTGCCAGCAGCCCACCTCGGTACTCCTACAATGAGCAGTTCTTC; CDR3aa: CASSPPRYSYNEQFF
d_gene: .; j_gene: TRBJ1-1; abundance: .; v_gene: TRBV28; CDR3nt: TGTGCCAGCAGTCCCCCTGGACAAGGGAACGCTGAAGCTTTCTTT; CDR3aa: CASSPPGQGNAEAFF
d_gene: TRBD1; j_gene: TRBJ1-2; abundance: .; v_gene: TRBV5-6; CDR3nt: TGTGCCAGCAGCTTGGCCCGGGCAGGGGGCAACTATGGCTACACCTTC; CDR3aa: CASSLARAGGNYGYTF
d_gene: TRBD1; j_gene: TRBJ1-2; abundance: .; v_gene: TRBV7-9; CDR3nt: TGTGCCAGCAGCAATCCCGGGACAGGGTCTGGCTACACCTTC; CDR3aa: CASSNPGTGSGYTF
d_gene: TRBD2; j_gene: TRBJ2-3; abundance: .; v_gene: TRBV29-1; CDR3nt: TGCAGCGTTAGAGGGACTAGCGGTAGCACAGATACGCAGTATTTT; CDR3aa: CSVRGTSGSTDTQYF
d_gene: .; j_gene: TRBJ2-7; abundance: .; v_gene: TRBV18; CDR3nt: TGTGCCAGCTCACCACCGGATGGGACCTACGAGCAGTACTTC; CDR3aa: CASSPPDGTYEQYF
d_gene: .; j_gene: TRBJ2-7; abundance: .; v_gene: TRBV13; CDR3nt: TGTGCCAGCAGCTTCGGGACCCGTGGGGCTGAGCAGTACTTC; CDR3aa: CASSFGTRGAEQYF
d_gene: .; j_gene: TRBJ2-1; abundance: .; v_gene: TRBV9; CDR3nt: TGTGCCAGCAGCGTAGCTCTCTTGGCCTCGAGTTCCAATGAGCAGTTCTTC; CDR3aa: CASSVALLASSSNEQFF
d_gene: .; j_gene: TRBJ1-5; abundance: few; v_gene: TRBV6-1; CDR3nt: TGTGCCAGCAGTGAAAAGGGGGAGGGGGACAATCAGCCCCAGCATTTT; CDR3aa: CASSEKGEGDNQPQHF
d_gene: .; j_gene: TRBJ2-2; abundance: .; v_gene: TRBV5-1; CDR3nt: TGCGCCAGCAGCTTGGGTCCCGATCGGGTCAGCCCCACCGGGGAGCTGTTTTTT; CDR3aa: CASSLGPDRVSPTGELFF
d_gene: .; j_gene: TRBJ2-2; abundance: .; v_gene: TRBV6-5; CDR3nt: TGTGCCAGCAGTTTGGAGGGAATAGCCGGGGAGCTGTTTTTT; CDR3aa: CASSLEGIAGELFF
d_gene: .; j_gene: TRBJ2-3; abundance: .; v_gene: TRBV5-6; CDR3nt: TGTGCCAGCAGCCCTTTTAGGGCGGCAGCTAGCACAGATACGCAGTATTTT; CDR3aa: CASSPFRAAASTDTQYF
d_gene: .; j_gene: TRBJ1-5; abundance: .; v_gene: TRBV28; CDR3nt: TGTGCCAGCAGCCTCACGGGGTTTCAGCCCCAGCATTTT; CDR3aa: CASSLTGFQPQHF
d_gene: .; j_gene: TRBJ2-7; abundance: .; v_gene: TRBV3-1/TRBV3-2; CDR3nt: TGTGCCAGCAGCCTTGGGGGTAATCTTTACGAGCAGTACTTC; CDR3aa: CASSLGGNLYEQYF
d_gene: .; j_gene: TRBJ2-1; abundance: .; v_gene: TRBV20-1; CDR3nt: TGCAGTGAAGAGGTGGACAATGAGCAGTTCTTC; CDR3aa: CSEEVDNEQFF
d_gene: .; j_gene: TRBJ2-3; abundance: .; v_gene: TRBV5-6; CDR3nt: TGTGCCAGCAGCCCAGATGGCGGCGGCGGCACAGATACGCAGTATTTT; CDR3aa: CASSPDGGGGTDTQYF